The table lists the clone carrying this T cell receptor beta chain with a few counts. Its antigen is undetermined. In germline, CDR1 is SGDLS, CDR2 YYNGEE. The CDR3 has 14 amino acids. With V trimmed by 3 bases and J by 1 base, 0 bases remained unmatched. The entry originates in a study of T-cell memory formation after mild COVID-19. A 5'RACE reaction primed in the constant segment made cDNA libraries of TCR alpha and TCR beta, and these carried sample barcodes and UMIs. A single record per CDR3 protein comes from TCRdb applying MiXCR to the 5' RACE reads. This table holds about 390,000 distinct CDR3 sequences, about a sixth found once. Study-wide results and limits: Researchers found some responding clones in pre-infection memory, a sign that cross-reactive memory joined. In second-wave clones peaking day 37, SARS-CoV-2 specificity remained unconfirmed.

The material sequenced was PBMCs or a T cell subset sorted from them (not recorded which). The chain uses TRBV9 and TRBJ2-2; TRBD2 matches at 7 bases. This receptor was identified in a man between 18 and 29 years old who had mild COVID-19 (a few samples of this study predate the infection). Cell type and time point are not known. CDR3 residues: CASSAGGNTGELFF. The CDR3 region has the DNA TGTGCCAGCAGCGCGGGGGGGAACACCGGGGAGCTGTTTTTT.